The 5 T cell receptor beta chains listed next were all sequenced from one sample in a study of Ad26.COV2.S vaccination and SARS-CoV-2 variants. Sample treatment: roughly 18 received Ad26.COV2.S at low or high dose, single or two shots; roughly 5 received placebo; per-sample allocation not given. Sample collection was performed on day 63 after the first vaccine or placebo injection. Here immunoSEQ multiplex PCR was the method, and the copy in TCRdb shows in-frame clones only, minus some. The data contain a few hundred thousand clones, roughly 90% of them singletons. The sample consisted of peripheral blood, taken in a trial of Ad26.COV2.S vaccine versus placebo. These receptors all stem from a person aged 18-60 years who received the Ad26.COV2.S COVID-19 vaccine or a placebo.

This clone was recorded once. The CDR3 loop is CASSYLQGAGTEAFF. The CDR3, as DNA: TGCGCCAGCAGCTACCTACAGGGGGCTGGCACTGAAGCTTTCTTT. This chain uses TRBV5-1 with TRBJ1-1; 9 bases align to TRBD1. J lost 4 bases, V lost 3 bases, and 7 bases had no gene match. The CDR3 is made up of 15 amino acids. Germline values: CDR1 SGHRS, CDR2 YFSETQ.

V is TRBV5-4 and J is TRBJ2-3; 8 bases are a match to TRBD2. The CDR3 spans 15 residues. After removal of 4 bases from V and 3 bases from J, the junction contained 7 bases not matched to a gene. CDR1 and CDR2 (germline): SGHNT, YYREEE (reference sequence). The CDR3 nucleotides are TGTGCCAGCAGCGGAGGACTAGCCAAAACAGATACGCAGTATTTT. Its protein product is CASSGGLAKTDTQYF.

This clone was seen only a few times. This chain links TRBV24-1 with TRBJ1-6, with unresolved D. CDR1 is KGHDR, CDR2 SFDVKD, per germline. The ends were cut back, 8 bases at V and 5 bases at J, with 12 bases in the middle. The CDR3 is 14 amino acids. The CDR3 DNA sequence: TGTGCCACCATCCAAGGCCTCAATAATTCACCCCTCCACTTT. Translation: CATIQGLNNSPLHF.

The J gene is TRBJ1-5, the V gene TRBV7-2; 10 bases line up with TRBD1. With V trimmed by 5 bases and J by 10 bases, 14 bases remained unmatched. The CDR3 sequence is 16 residues long. Germline loops: CDR1 SGHTA, CDR2 FQGNSA. The CDR3 reads CASSNRPGQGNRPQHF. The DNA for the CDR3 is TGTGCCAGCAGCAATCGACCGGGACAGGGGAATCGACCCCAGCATTTT.

This rearrangement joins TRBV27 to TRBJ1-5; D unresolved. Germline V gene sequence: CDR1 MNHEY, CDR2 SMNVEV (reference sequence). Deletions cut 6 bases from V and 0 bases from J, with 6 bases between. The CDR3 covers 13 residues. In DNA form, the CDR3 reads TGTGCCAGCAGGGACCATAGCAATCAGCCCCAGCATTTT. Translated, it gives CASRDHSNQPQHF.